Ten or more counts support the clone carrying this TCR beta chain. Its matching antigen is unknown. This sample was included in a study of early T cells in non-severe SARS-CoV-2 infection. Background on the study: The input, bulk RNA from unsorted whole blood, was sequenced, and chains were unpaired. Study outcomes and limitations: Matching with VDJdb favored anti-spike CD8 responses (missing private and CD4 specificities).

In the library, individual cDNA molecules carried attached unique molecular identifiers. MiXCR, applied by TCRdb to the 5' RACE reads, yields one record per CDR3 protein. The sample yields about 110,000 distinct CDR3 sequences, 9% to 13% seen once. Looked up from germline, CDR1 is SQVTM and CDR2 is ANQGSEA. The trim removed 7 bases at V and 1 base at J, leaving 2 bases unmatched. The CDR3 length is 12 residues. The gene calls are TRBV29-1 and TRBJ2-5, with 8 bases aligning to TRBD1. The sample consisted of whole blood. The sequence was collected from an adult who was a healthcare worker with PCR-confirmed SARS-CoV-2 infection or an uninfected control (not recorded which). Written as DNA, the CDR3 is TGCAGCGGTGGGACAGGCCAAGAGACCCAGTACTTC. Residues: CSGGTGQETQYF.